This is a list of T cell receptor beta chains from one sample in a study of T cell responses to AZD1222 COVID-19 vaccine. Profiled with immunoSEQ multiplex PCR; TCRdb holds only in-frame clones, not every one. In the table there are 100,000 to 120,000 clones, around 89% of which are singletons. The source material was peripheral blood, sampled on day 0 of AZD1222 vaccination. These receptor sequences come from an adult in good health. Both conserved end residues are part of each CDR3. D genes are given only for firm matches. The listing skips clone size in some rows; elsewhere it reads once, few, many or a size class.

cdr3_nt,cdr3_aa,v_call,clone_size,j_call,d_call
TGTGCCAGCAGCCCCAATACCCCGGGGCAGCGGAATGAAGCTTTCTTT,CASSPNTPGQRNEAFF,TRBV13,NA,TRBJ1-1,NA
TGTGCCAGCAGCTTGTCCGGGGGCTCCTACAATGAGCAGTTCTTC,CASSLSGGSYNEQFF,TRBV5-8,NA,TRBJ2-1,NA
TGTGCCAGCAGTGAAGTACAGACTAACTATGGCTACACCTTC,CASSEVQTNYGYTF,TRBV25-1,NA,TRBJ1-2,NA
TGTGCTAGTGGTCCAATAGCGGGAGAGGGTAATGAGCAGTTCTTC,CASGPIAGEGNEQFF,TRBV12-5,NA,TRBJ2-1,TRBD2
TGTGCCAGCAGTTTTCGGACAGGGGGGGAGGAAAAACTGTTTTTT,CASSFRTGGEEKLFF,TRBV27,NA,TRBJ1-4,TRBD1
TGTGCCAGCAGCCCGGAGCGGGGGCCTTACAATGAGCAGTTCTTC,CASSPERGPYNEQFF,TRBV7-6,NA,TRBJ2-1,TRBD2
TGTGCCAGCTCACCCGGGACAGACACCTACGAGCAGTACTTC,CASSPGTDTYEQYF,TRBV18,once,TRBJ2-7,TRBD1
TGTGCCAGCAGCCCGAACAGGGGCCCGAACACTGAAGCTTTCTTT,CASSPNRGPNTEAFF,TRBV6-5,NA,TRBJ1-1,TRBD1
TGCGCCAGCAGCTCGGGACAGATGCTCCAGAACACTGAAGCTTTCTTT,CASSSGQMLQNTEAFF,TRBV5-1,NA,TRBJ1-1,TRBD1
TGTGCCAGCAGCCCCATCGAGGGTGGCCAGCCCCAGCATTTT,CASSPIEGGQPQHF,TRBV7-9,NA,TRBJ1-5,NA
TGTGCCAGCTCATGGGCGGGACAGACTAATGAAAAACTGTTTTTT,CASSWAGQTNEKLFF,TRBV18,NA,TRBJ1-4,TRBD1
TGTGCCATCAGTGAGACTAGCGGGAGTTTAGGTCAGGAGCAGTACTTC,CAISETSGSLGQEQYF,TRBV10-3,NA,TRBJ2-7,TRBD2
TGCGCCAGCAGCGCGGGGACGGAATCCTACGAGCAGTACTTC,CASSAGTESYEQYF,TRBV5-1,NA,TRBJ2-7,NA
TGCGCCAGCAGCCCGGGACTAGCGGGAGGTGAGACCCAGTACTTC,CASSPGLAGGETQYF,TRBV5-1,NA,TRBJ2-5,TRBD2
TGCGCCAGCAGCCAAGTCGGGTCGGATACGCAGTATTTT,CASSQVGSDTQYF,TRBV4-1,NA,TRBJ2-3,NA
TGTGCCAGCAGCCCGGACAGGGGCTATGGCTACACCTTC,CASSPDRGYGYTF,TRBV5-4,NA,TRBJ1-2,TRBD1
TGTGCCAGCAGCGCGAGACAGGGTATGAACACTGAAGCTTTCTTT,CASSARQGMNTEAFF,TRBV7-2,NA,TRBJ1-1,TRBD1
TGTGCCAGTACTACTGGGCCGGGCACTGAAGCTTTCTTT,CASTTGPGTEAFF,TRBV19,NA,TRBJ1-1,NA
TGTGCCAGTAGTATATCCGTCATGAGCTACGAGCAGTACTTC,CASSISVMSYEQYF,TRBV19,once,TRBJ2-7,NA
TGTGCCAGCACCCCCCGGGACGGTTACAATGAGCAGTTCTTC,CASTPRDGYNEQFF,TRBV6-5,once,TRBJ2-1,NA
TGTGCCAGCAGTGGGTGGACAGCTCGGTTCCCTGAAGCTTTCTTT,CASSGWTARFPEAFF,TRBV25-1,NA,TRBJ1-1,NA
TGTGCCAGCAGCACCTGGACAGAAGAGACCCAGTACTTC,CASSTWTEETQYF,TRBV11-1,NA,TRBJ2-5,NA
TGTGCCAGCAGAGAGACAGGGCGTAGCGGGGAGCTGTTTTTT,CASRETGRSGELFF,TRBV2,NA,TRBJ2-2,TRBD1
TGTGCCTGGAGCGCAGTGGAGGTTTCACCCCTCCACTTT,CAWSAVEVSPLHF,TRBV30,NA,TRBJ1-6,NA
TGTGCCAGCAAAAGGGCCCATGAGCAGTTCTTC,CASKRAHEQFF,TRBV6-6,NA,TRBJ2-1,NA
TGTGCCAGCAGTGCCAGACCTCTGGGAGGTGGAAACACCATATATTTT,CASSARPLGGGNTIYF,TRBV6-1,NA,TRBJ1-3,NA
TGTGCCAGCAGCCTAACCCGGGACTCATGGGAGCAGTTCTTC,CASSLTRDSWEQFF,TRBV5-4,once,TRBJ2-1,NA
TGTGCCAGCAGTGAAGCCCCCAGGGGGGGGACTGAAGCTTTCTTT,CASSEAPRGGTEAFF,TRBV6-1,once,TRBJ1-1,TRBD1
TGTGCCAGCTCACCACCATCAAGATCCTACGAGCAGTACTTC,CASSPPSRSYEQYF,TRBV18,NA,TRBJ2-7,NA
TGTGCCAGCAGCTCCCAGGGCCGACTGCCCACTGAAGCTTTCTTT,CASSSQGRLPTEAFF,TRBV7-9,NA,TRBJ1-1,NA
TGCGCCAGCAGCTTGGGGGCGCAGGCCGTGTACGAGCAGTACTTC,CASSLGAQAVYEQYF,TRBV5-1,NA,TRBJ2-7,NA
TGTGCCAGCAGCTTAGATGTGGGACAGGGAAGATCACCCCTCCACTTT,CASSLDVGQGRSPLHF,TRBV7-9,few,TRBJ1-6,TRBD1
TGTGCCAGCAGCCAACCAGGGAAAACCGGGGAGCTGTTTTTT,CASSQPGKTGELFF,TRBV3-1/TRBV3-2,NA,TRBJ2-2,NA
TGCGCCAGCAGCCAAGGGGGGGCTAGCTCCTACGAGCAGTACTTC,CASSQGGASSYEQYF,TRBV4-1,NA,TRBJ2-7,NA
TGTGCCAGCAGTGTAGTTGGTTGGGGCAGCTATAATTCACCCCTCCACTTT,CASSVVGWGSYNSPLHF,TRBV6-1,NA,TRBJ1-6,NA